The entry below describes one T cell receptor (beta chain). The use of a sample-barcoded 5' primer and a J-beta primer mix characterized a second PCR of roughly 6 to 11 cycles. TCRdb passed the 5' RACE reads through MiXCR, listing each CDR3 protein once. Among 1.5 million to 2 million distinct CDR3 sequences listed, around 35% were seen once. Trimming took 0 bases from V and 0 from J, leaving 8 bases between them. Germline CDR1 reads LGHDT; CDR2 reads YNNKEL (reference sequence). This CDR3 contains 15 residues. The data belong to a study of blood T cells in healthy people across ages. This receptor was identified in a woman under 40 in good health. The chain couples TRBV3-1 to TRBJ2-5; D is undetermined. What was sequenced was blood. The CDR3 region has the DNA TGTGCCAGCAGCCAAGATACGGGTTACCAAGAGACCCAGTACTTC. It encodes CASSQDTGYQETQYF.